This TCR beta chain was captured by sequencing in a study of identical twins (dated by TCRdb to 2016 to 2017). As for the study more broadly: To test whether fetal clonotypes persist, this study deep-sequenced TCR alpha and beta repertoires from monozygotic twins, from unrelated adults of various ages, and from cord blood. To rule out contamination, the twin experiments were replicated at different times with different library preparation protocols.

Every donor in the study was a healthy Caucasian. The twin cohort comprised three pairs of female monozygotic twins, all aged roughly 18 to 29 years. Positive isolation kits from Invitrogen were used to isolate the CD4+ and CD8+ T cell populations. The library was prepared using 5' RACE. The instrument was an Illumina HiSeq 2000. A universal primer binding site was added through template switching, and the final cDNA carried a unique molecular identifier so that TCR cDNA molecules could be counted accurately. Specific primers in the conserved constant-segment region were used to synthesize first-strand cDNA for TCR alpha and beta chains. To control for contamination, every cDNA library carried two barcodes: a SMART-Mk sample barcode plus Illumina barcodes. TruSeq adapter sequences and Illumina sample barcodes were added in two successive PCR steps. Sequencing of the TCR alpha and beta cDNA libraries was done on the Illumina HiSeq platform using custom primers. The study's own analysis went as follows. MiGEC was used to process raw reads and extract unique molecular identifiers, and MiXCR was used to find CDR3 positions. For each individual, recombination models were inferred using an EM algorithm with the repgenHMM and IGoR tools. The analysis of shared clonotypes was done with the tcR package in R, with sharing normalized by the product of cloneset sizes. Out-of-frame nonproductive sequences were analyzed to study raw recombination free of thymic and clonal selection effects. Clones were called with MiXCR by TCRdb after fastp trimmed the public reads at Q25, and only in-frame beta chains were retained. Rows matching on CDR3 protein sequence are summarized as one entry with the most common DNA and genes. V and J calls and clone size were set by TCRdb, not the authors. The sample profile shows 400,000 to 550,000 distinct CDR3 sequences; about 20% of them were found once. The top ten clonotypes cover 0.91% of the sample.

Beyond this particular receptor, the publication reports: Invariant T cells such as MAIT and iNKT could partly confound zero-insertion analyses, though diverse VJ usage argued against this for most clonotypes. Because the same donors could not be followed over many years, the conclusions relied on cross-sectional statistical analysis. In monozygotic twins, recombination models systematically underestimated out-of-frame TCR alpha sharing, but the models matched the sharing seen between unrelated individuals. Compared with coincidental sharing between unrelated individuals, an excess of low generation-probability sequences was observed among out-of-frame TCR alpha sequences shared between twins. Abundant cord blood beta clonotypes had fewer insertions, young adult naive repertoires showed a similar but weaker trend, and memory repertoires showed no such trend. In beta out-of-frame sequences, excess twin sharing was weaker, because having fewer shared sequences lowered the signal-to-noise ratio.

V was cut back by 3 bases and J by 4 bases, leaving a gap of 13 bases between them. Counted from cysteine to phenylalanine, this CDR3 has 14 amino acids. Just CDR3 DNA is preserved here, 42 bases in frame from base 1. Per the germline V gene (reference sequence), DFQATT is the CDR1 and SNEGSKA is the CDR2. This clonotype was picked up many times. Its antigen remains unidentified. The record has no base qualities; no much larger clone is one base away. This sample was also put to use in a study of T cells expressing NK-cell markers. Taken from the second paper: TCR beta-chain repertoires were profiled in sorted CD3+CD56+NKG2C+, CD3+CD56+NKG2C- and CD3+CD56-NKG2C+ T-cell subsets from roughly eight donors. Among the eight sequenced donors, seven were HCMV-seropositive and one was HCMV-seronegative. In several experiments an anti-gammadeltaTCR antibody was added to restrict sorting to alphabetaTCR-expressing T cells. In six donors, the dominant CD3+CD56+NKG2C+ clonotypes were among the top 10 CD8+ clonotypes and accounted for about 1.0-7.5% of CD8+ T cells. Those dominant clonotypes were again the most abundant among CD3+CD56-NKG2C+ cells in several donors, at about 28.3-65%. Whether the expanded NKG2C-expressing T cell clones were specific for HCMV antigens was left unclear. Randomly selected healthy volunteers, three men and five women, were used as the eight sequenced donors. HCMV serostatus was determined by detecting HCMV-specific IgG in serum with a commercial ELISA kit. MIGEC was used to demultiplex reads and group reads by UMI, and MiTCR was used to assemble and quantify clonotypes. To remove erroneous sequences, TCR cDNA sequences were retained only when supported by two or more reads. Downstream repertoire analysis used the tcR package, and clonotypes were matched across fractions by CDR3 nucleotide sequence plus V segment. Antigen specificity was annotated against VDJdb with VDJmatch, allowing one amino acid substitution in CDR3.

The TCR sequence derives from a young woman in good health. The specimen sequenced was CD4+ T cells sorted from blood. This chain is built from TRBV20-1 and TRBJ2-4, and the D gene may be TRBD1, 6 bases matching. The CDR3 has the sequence CSASIAGEKNIQYF. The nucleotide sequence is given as TGCAGTGCTAGCATCGCAGGGGAAAAAAACATTCAGTACTTC.